Here is one T cell receptor beta chain with its context. The CDR3 runs 15 residues. Germline V gene sequence: CDR1 SGHDN, CDR2 FVKESK. J gave up 3 bases and V 4 bases, and 7 bases lay outside the gene matches. This entry is derived from a study of T cell changes during pregnancy in multiple sclerosis. Clones were read by immunoSEQ multiplex PCR, and TCRdb kept only the in-frame ones, dropping some. The sample carries 30,000 to 40,000 clones, about 92% recorded once. The rearrangement links TRBV14 to TRBJ1-1; 8 nucleotides match TRBD1. This clonotype originated in a female donor in good health, enrolled as a control in a pregnancy study. Specimen: peripheral blood, collected in the third trimester of pregnancy. In DNA, the CDR3 is TGTGCCAGCAGCCTGAGGACAGGGCAGGACACTGAAGCTTTCTTT. This gives the protein CASSLRTGQDTEAFF.